A selection of T cell receptor beta chains follows, all from one sample in a study of cytomegalovirus exposure and HLA in healthy donors. The repertoire was sequenced with immunoSEQ multiplex PCR; TCRdb's copy has only in-frame clones and lacks some. The data show a few hundred thousand clones, about 70% seen once. Sequencing used PBMCs. Receptor source: a woman in her thirties in good health and CMV-seronegative. Each CDR3 is given with its conserved first and last residue. D genes are given only for firm matches. Size is omitted from some rows. Given values are once, few, many or a class for expanded clones.

J,size,D,V,DNA,CDR3
TRBJ1-2,-,-,TRBV6-6,TGTGCCAGCAGCCCGGGGAGCTATGGCTACACCTTC,CASSPGSYGYTF
TRBJ1-2,-,-,TRBV2,TGTGCCAGAGGGGGGATTGGCGGGGGCGAAGACTATGGCTACACCTTC,CARGGIGGGEDYGYTF
TRBJ1-4,-,-,TRBV6-6,TGTGCCAGCACCCGCGGAGACTCTAATGAAAAACTGTTTTTT,CASTRGDSNEKLFF
TRBJ2-2,-,TRBD2,TRBV6-1,TGTGCCAGCAGTGAAGCTAGCCTAGCGGGAGGTTACACCGGGGAGCTGTTTTTT,CASSEASLAGGYTGELFF
TRBJ2-3,-,TRBD2,TRBV9,TGTGCCAGCAGCGTAGGCCCGGGACTAGGGGCAGATACGCAGTATTTT,CASSVGPGLGADTQYF
TRBJ2-1,-,-,TRBV7-3,TGTGCCAGCAGCTTAACCCCAGGGCTCGATGAGCAGTTCTTC,CASSLTPGLDEQFF
TRBJ2-3,-,TRBD2,TRBV12-5,TGTGCTAGTGGTTTGGAGGGGACTAGTGGGGATACGCAGTATTTT,CASGLEGTSGDTQYF
TRBJ2-3,few,-,TRBV27,TGTGCCAGCACCAACACAGATACGCAGTATTTT,CASTNTDTQYF
TRBJ1-2,-,-,TRBV2,TGTGCCAGCACCCTAGAGGGTTCGGGGGGCTACACCTTC,CASTLEGSGGYTF
TRBJ1-3,-,-,TRBV30,TGTGCCTGGAGTCCAGTAAGCTCTGGAAACACCATATATTTT,CAWSPVSSGNTIYF
TRBJ2-3,-,-,TRBV13,TGTGCCAGCAGCCCACTCTCGAACACAGCAGATACGCAGTATTTT,CASSPLSNTADTQYF
TRBJ1-1,-,-,TRBV14,TGTGCCAGCAGCTTACAGGGATCCCACACTGAAGCTTTCTTT,CASSLQGSHTEAFF
TRBJ2-4,-,TRBD2,TRBV11-2,TGTGCCAGCAGCTCGACTAGCGAAGTGGCCAAAAACATTCAGTACTTC,CASSSTSEVAKNIQYF
TRBJ2-1,-,TRBD2,TRBV5-1,TGCGCCAGCAGCTTGGAAGCGGGAGTCGTCAATGAGCAGTTCTTC,CASSLEAGVVNEQFF
TRBJ2-5,-,-,TRBV5-4,TGTGCCAGCAGCTTGCGGGGGAGCTACCAAGAGACCCAGTACTTC,CASSLRGSYQETQYF
TRBJ2-1,once,-,TRBV2,TGTGCCATCGAAGGGGAAGACAATGAGCAGTTCTTC,CAIEGEDNEQFF
TRBJ2-5,-,-,TRBV27,TGTGCCAGCAGTCCCTTTACAGGGATGGAGACCCAGTACTTC,CASSPFTGMETQYF
TRBJ2-3,-,-,TRBV9,TGTGCCAGCAGCCTCTGGGGGGGGCAAGATACGCAGTATTTT,CASSLWGGQDTQYF
TRBJ2-7,-,TRBD1,TRBV7-9,TGTGCCAGCAGCCTGAGGACAGGGGGATTTTACGAGCAGTACTTC,CASSLRTGGFYEQYF
TRBJ1-5,-,TRBD1,TRBV2,TGTGCCAGCAAGGGGGGGACAGGAGGCAATCAGCCCCAGCATTTT,CASKGGTGGNQPQHF
TRBJ1-2,-,-,TRBV7-7,TGTGCTAGCAGCTCGGCAGGACGGATTATTAGGGGAGGCTACACCTTC,CASSSAGRIIRGGYTF
TRBJ2-7,-,TRBD1,TRBV7-9,TGTGCCAGCAGATGGGACAGCTACGAGCAGTACTTC,CASRWDSYEQYF
TRBJ2-7,-,TRBD1,TRBV11-3,TGTGCCAGCAGCTCCACAGGGGGCTGGGACGAGCAGTACTTC,CASSSTGGWDEQYF
TRBJ2-5,-,TRBD1,TRBV6-5,TGTGCCAGCGGGGACAGAGGAGAAGAGACCCAGTACTTC,CASGDRGEETQYF
TRBJ2-1,-,TRBD2,TRBV5-1,TGCGCCAGCAGCTCTAGCGGGAGCTCCTACAATGAGCAGTTCTTC,CASSSSGSSYNEQFF
TRBJ1-2,-,TRBD1,TRBV29-1,TGCAGCGTGGGACAGCCGTCCTATGGCTACACCTTC,CSVGQPSYGYTF
TRBJ2-7,-,TRBD1,TRBV5-4,TGTGCCAGCAGCTTGGGGACAGGCTACTACGAGCAGTACTTC,CASSLGTGYYEQYF
TRBJ1-2,few,TRBD1,TRBV7-9,TGTGCCAGCAGCTTAGCAGAAACAGGGGACTATGGCTACACCTTC,CASSLAETGDYGYTF
TRBJ2-2,-,-,TRBV5-8,TGTGCCAGCAGCAAACTAGCCACCGGGGAGCTGTTTTTT,CASSKLATGELFF
TRBJ1-4,-,-,TRBV5-5,TGTGCCAGCAGCTCACCCATGACAGAAACTAATGAAAAACTGTTTTTT,CASSSPMTETNEKLFF
TRBJ2-7,-,TRBD2,TRBV2,TGTGCCAGCAGTACCCAGGGACTAGCGTTGGGCGAGCAGTACTTC,CASSTQGLALGEQYF
TRBJ1-1,-,-,TRBV6-1,TGTGCCAGCAGTGTGAGGACAGAAATTCTTGAAGCTTTCTTT,CASSVRTEILEAFF
TRBJ2-5,-,-,TRBV7-3,TGTGCCAGTAGTCAGGGGTCGCAAGAGACCCAGTACTTC,CASSQGSQETQYF
TRBJ2-1,few,-,TRBV7-8,TGTGCCAGCAGCTTCGGAGGGAGGACCTACAATGAGCAGTTCTTC,CASSFGGRTYNEQFF
TRBJ1-2,-,-,TRBV7-3,TGTGCCAGCAGCTTAACTCAGGAGGGAGTCTATGGCTACACCTTC,CASSLTQEGVYGYTF
TRBJ1-6,-,TRBD1,TRBV30,TGTGCCTGGATCCCCCCCCTCCGGGACAGGGATTTGAGGGCTTCACCCCTCCACTTT,CAWIPPLRDRDLRASPLHF
TRBJ1-5,-,TRBD1,TRBV6-1,TGTGCCAGCAGGGCCGACAGGGGAGGCAATCAGCCCCAGCATTTT,CASRADRGGNQPQHF
TRBJ1-1,-,TRBD1,TRBV18,TGTGCCAGCTCACCGGACAGGCCGGGTTTGAACACTGAAGCTTTCTTT,CASSPDRPGLNTEAFF
TRBJ2-1,-,-,TRBV19,TGTGCCAGTAGTATATTGAGAGGGTGGGGCAATGAGCAGTTCTTC,CASSILRGWGNEQFF
TRBJ1-1,-,TRBD1,TRBV7-9,TGTGCCAGCAGCTTACAGGGGGCCGTCACTGAAGCTTTCTTT,CASSLQGAVTEAFF
TRBJ2-1,-,-,TRBV5-4,TGTGCCAGCAGCTTCGGACAGTTGAATGAGCAGTTCTTC,CASSFGQLNEQFF
TRBJ2-7,-,TRBD1,TRBV6-1,TGTGCCAGCAGGCAGGGACAGAACTACGAGCAGTACTTC,CASRQGQNYEQYF
TRBJ1-5,-,-,TRBV2,TGTGCCAGCAGTGAACCCGGTGATAGCAATCAGCCCCAGCATTTT,CASSEPGDSNQPQHF
TRBJ2-5,-,TRBD2,TRBV15,TGTGCCACCAGCCTGGAACTGGCGGGGGGGCCAGAGACCCAGTACTTC,CATSLELAGGPETQYF
TRBJ1-5,-,TRBD1,TRBV6-5,TGTGCCAGCAGTTACCCCAGGGGGCAGGGACAGCCCCAGCATTTT,CASSYPRGQGQPQHF
TRBJ2-3,-,-,TRBV6-1,TGTGCCAGCAGTGAAGGCCTAGCCCCGACAGATACGCAGTATTTT,CASSEGLAPTDTQYF
TRBJ1-2,-,TRBD1,TRBV28,TGTGCCAGCAAGGGACAGGGTAATCATGCCTATGGCTACACCTTC,CASKGQGNHAYGYTF
TRBJ2-1,-,TRBD2,TRBV10-3,TGTGCCATCAGTGATCCAGCGGGGCAATACAATGAGCAGTTCTTC,CAISDPAGQYNEQFF
TRBJ2-1,-,TRBD2,TRBV5-1,TGCGCCAGCAGGATAGCGGGGGGTAGCTCCTACAATGAGCAGTTCTTC,CASRIAGGSSYNEQFF
TRBJ1-5,-,-,TRBV6-5,TGTGCCAGCAGTTACTCGTCGGGAACTAATCAGCCCCAGCATTTT,CASSYSSGTNQPQHF
TRBJ2-1,-,TRBD2,TRBV15,TGTGCCACGGGCGACACTAGCGGTCGGCAGTTCTTC,CATGDTSGRQFF
TRBJ1-1,once,TRBD1,TRBV7-3,TGTGCCAGCAGCCGAGGGACAGTTAAAGACACTGAAGCTTTCTTT,CASSRGTVKDTEAFF
TRBJ1-1,-,TRBD1,TRBV6-5,TGTGCCAGCAGGAGACAGGGAGGCACTGAAGCTTTCTTT,CASRRQGGTEAFF
TRBJ2-7,-,-,TRBV7-3,TGTGCCAGCAGCTTACTCGCGGGCGGGCCCTACGAGCAGTACTTC,CASSLLAGGPYEQYF
TRBJ2-7,-,TRBD2,TRBV2,TGTGCCAGCAGCCTAGCGGGAGTGTCATACGAGCAGTACTTC,CASSLAGVSYEQYF
TRBJ2-7,-,-,TRBV5-4,TGTGCCAGCAGCCGCGAGGGTTCGGGCCCCTACGAGCAGTACTTC,CASSREGSGPYEQYF